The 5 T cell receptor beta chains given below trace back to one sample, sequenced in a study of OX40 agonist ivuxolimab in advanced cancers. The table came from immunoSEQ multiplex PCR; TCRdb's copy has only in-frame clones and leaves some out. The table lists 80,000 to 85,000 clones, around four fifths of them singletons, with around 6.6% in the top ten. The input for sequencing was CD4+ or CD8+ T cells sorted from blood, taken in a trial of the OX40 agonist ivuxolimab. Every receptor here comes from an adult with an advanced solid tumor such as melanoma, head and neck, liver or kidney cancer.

The CDR3, as DNA: TGTGCCAGCAGCTCCAGACAGGGGGCGGAGACCCAGTACTTC. Protein: CASSSRQGAETQYF. J is TRBJ2-5 and V is TRBV11-3; 10 bases are shared with TRBD1. The CDR3 contains 14 residues. Germline CDR1 SGHNT, CDR2 YENEEA. J lost 5 bases, V lost 4 bases, and 4 bases had no gene match.

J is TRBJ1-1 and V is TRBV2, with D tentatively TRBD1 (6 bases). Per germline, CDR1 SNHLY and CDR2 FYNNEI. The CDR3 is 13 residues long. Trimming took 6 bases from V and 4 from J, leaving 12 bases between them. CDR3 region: CASSPTGFTEAFF. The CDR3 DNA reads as TGTGCCAGCAGCCCCACAGGGTTCACTGAAGCTTTCTTT.

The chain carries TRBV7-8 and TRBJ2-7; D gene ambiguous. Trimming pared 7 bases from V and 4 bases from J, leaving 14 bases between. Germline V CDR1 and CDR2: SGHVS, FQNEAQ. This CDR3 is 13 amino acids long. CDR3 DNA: TGTGCCAGCACCCCCCGGTGGGCGTACGAGCAGTACTTC. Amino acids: CASTPRWAYEQYF.

DNA of the CDR3: TGTGCCAGCAATTATGGACAGGGATATGAAAAACTGTTTTTT. This codes for CASNYGQGYEKLFF. The rearrangement links TRBV28 to TRBJ1-4, with 8 bases matching TRBD1. J lost 6 bases, V lost 7 bases, and 7 bases had no gene match. The CDR3 totals 14 residues. Germline V gene sequence: CDR1 MDHEN, CDR2 SYDVKM.

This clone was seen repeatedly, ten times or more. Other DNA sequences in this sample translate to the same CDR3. DNA of the CDR3: TGCGCCAGCAGCTCGTCCTCGGGCAGCTCCTACGAGCAGTACTTC. Translation gives CASSSSSGSSYEQYF. The rearrangement uses TRBV5-1 and TRBJ2-7; D call uncertain. CDR1 is SGHRS, CDR2 YFSETQ, per germline. V was shortened by 3 bases and J by 0 bases, with 13 bases between the two germline ends. This CDR3 contains 15 residues.